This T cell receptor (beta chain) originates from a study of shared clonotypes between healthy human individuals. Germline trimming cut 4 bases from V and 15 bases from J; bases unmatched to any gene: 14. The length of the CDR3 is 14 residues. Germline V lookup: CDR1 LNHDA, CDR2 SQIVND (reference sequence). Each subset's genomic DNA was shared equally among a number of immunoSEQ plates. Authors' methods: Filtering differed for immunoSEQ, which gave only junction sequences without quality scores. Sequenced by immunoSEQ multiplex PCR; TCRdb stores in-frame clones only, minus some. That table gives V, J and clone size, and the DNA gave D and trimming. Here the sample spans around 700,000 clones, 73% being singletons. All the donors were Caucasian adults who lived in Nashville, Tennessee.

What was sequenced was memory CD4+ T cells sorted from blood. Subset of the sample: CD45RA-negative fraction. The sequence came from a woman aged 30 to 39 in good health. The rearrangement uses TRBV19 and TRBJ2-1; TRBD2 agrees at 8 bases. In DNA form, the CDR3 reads TGTGCCAGTAGTACGTCTTCCAAAGCGGGAGCCTTGTTCTTC. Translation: CASSTSSKAGALFF.